The clone carrying this T cell receptor (beta chain) qualifies as medium-sized (0.01 to 0.1%). Amplification of TCR beta used genomic DNA extracted from peripheral blood. The sample is drawn from a study of T cell repertoires in aging, cancer and after chemotherapy. Overall study context: Chronic lymphocytic leukemia patients on fludarabine- or bendamustine-based regimens gave paired samples before and after chemotherapy.

V was shortened by 7 bases and J by 2 bases, with 15 bases between the two germline ends. CDR3 length: 16 residues. Germline CDR1 and CDR2: LNHDA and SQIVND (reference sequence). A mixed TRB-A/B primer pool amplified rearranged TRB by multiplex touch-down PCR. MiXCR was run by TCRdb on the multiplex PCR reads, yielding one entry per CDR3 protein. In the table there are more than 3,500 distinct CDR3 sequences, 26% of which are singletons. Sequencing was done on a sample of blood. The rearrangement joins TRBV19 to TRBJ2-6; maybe TRBD2 (5 bases). This receptor was obtained from a human donor with a blood cancer. CDR3 sequence: CASTLNPGTGANVLTF. As DNA, the CDR3 is TGTGCCAGTACCCTAAATCCGGGGACTGGGGCCAACGTCCTGACTTTC.